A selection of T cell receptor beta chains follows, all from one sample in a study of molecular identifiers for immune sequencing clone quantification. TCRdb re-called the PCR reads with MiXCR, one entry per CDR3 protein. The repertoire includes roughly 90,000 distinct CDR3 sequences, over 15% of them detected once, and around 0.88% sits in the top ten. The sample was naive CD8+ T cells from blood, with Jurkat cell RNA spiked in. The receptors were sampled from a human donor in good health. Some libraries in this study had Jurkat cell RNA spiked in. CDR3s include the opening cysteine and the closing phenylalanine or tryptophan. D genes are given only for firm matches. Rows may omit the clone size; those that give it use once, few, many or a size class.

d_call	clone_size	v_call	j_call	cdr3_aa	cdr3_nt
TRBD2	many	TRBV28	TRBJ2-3	CASSPGTSGSTDTQYF	TGTGCCAGCAGTCCTGGGACTAGCGGGAGCACAGATACGCAGTATTTT
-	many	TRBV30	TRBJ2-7	CAWSVRSYEQYF	TGTGCCTGGAGTGTTCGGTCCTACGAGCAGTACTTC
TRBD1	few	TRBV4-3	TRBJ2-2	CASSGEALPRTGDTGELFF	TGCGCCAGCAGCGGCGAAGCGCTTCCAAGGACAGGGGACACCGGGGAGCTGTTTTTT
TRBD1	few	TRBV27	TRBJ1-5	CASSLLSGQTNNQPQHF	TGTGCCAGCAGCCTATTGTCGGGACAGACAAATAATCAGCCCCAGCATTTT
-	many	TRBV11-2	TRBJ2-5	CASARQAQETQYF	TGTGCCAGCGCACGACAGGCCCAAGAGACCCAGTACTTC
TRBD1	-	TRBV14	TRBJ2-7	CASSQGKGTGSYEQYF	TGTGCCAGCAGCCAAGGGAAAGGGACAGGGTCCTACGAGCAGTACTTC
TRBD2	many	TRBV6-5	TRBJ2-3	CASSYMGLAGTDTQYF	TGTGCCAGCAGTTACATGGGACTAGCGGGCACAGATACGCAGTATTTT
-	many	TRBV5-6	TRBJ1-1	CASSLGGMGTEAFF	TGTGCCAGCAGCTTGGGAGGGATGGGCACTGAAGCTTTCTTT
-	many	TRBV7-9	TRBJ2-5	CASSLRVETQYF	TGTGCCAGCAGCTTAAGGGTAGAGACCCAGTACTTC
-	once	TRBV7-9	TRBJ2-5	CASSYGTLQETQYF	TGTGCCAGCAGCTACGGGACCCTCCAAGAGACCCAGTACTTC
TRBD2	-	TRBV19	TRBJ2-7	CASSGAGGRYEQYF	TGTGCCAGTAGTGGAGCGGGGGGTAGATACGAGCAGTACTTC
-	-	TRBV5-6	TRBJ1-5	CASTYMRGGQPQHF	TGTGCCAGCACCTACATGCGGGGGGGTCAGCCCCAGCATTTT
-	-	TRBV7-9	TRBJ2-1	CASSLESGYNEQFF	TGTGCCAGCAGCTTAGAGTCGGGGTACAATGAGCAGTTCTTC
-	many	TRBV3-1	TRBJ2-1	CASSHRLSSYNEQFF	TGTGCCAGCAGCCATCGTCTCAGCTCCTACAATGAGCAGTTCTTC
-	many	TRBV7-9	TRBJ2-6	CASSSVSGANVLTF	TGTGCCAGCAGCTCGGTCTCTGGGGCCAACGTCCTGACTTTC
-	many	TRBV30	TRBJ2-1	CAWSVFRSGAYNEQFF	TGTGCCTGGAGTGTATTTAGGTCGGGGGCGTACAATGAGCAGTTCTTC
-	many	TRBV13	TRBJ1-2	CASSLGSAYGYTF	TGTGCCAGCAGCTTAGGATCCGCTTATGGCTACACCTTC